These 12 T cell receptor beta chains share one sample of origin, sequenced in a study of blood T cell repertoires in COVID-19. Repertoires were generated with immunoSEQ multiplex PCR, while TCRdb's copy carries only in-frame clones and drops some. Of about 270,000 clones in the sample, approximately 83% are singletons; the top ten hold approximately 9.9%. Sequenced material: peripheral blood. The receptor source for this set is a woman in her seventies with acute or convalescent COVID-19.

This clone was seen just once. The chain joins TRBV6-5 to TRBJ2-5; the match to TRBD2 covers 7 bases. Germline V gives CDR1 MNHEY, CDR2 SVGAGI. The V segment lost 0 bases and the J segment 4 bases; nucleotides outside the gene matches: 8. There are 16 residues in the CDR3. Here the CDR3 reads CASSYSPGGRGETQYF. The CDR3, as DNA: TGTGCCAGCAGTTACTCGCCGGGGGGTCGGGGAGAGACCCAGTACTTC.

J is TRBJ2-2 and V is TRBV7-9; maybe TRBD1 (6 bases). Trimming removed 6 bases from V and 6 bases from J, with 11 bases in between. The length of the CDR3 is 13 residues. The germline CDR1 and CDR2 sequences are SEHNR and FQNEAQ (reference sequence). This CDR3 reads CASRTRGSGELFF. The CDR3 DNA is TGTGCCAGCAGGACCAGGGGCTCCGGGGAGCTGTTTTTT.

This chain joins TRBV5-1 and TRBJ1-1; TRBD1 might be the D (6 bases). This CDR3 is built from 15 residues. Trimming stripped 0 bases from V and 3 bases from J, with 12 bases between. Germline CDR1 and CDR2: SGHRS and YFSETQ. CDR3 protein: CASSLGTDYDTEAFF. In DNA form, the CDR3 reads TGCGCCAGCAGCTTGGGGACAGACTACGACACTGAAGCTTTCTTT.

The CDR3 protein is CASSFTGNTEAFF. The CDR3 region has the DNA TGTGCCAGCAGCTTCACAGGGAACACTGAAGCTTTCTTT. The chain combines TRBV7-3 with TRBJ1-1; tentative D call: TRBD1 (5 bases). Germline loops: CDR1 SGHTA, CDR2 FQGTGA. V shed 3 bases and J shed 1 base, with 6 bases lying between them. The CDR3 length is 13 residues. The complete variable domain, with remaining parts taken from reference TRBV7-3 and TRBJ1-1, reads GAGVSQTPSNKVTEKGKYVELRCDPISGHTALYWYRQSLGQGPEFLIYFQGTGAADDSGLPNDRFFAVRPEGSVSTLKIQRTERGDSAVYLCASSFTGNTEAFFGQGTRLTVV.

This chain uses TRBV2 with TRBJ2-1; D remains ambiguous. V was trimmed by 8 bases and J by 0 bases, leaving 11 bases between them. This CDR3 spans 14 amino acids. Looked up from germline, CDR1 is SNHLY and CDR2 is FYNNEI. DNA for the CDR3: TGTGCCAGCTGCGAGCCTAGCTCCTACAATGAGCAGTTCTTC. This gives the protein CASCEPSSYNEQFF. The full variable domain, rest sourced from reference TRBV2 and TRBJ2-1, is EPEVTQTPSHQVTQMGQEVILRCVPISNHLYFYWYRQILGQKVEFLVSFYNNEISEKSEIFDDQFSVERPDGSNFTLKIRSTKLEDSAMYFCASCEPSSYNEQFFGPGTRLTVL.

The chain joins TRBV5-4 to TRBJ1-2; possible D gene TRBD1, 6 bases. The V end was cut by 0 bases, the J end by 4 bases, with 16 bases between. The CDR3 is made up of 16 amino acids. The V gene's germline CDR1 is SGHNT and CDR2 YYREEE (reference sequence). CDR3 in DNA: TGTGCCAGCAGCTTGGCCTCAGGGGCACGTGGCTATGGCTACACCTTC. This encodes CASSLASGARGYGYTF.

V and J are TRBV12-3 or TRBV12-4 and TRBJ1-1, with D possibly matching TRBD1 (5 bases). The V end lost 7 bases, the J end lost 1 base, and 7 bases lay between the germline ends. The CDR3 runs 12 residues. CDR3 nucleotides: TGTGCCAGCACCGGGGGGAACACTGAAGCTTTCTTT. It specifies CASTGGNTEAFF.

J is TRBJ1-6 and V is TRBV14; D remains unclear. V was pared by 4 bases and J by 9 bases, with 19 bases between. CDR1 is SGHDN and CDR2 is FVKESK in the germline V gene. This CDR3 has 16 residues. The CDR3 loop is CASSLWLASSGSPLHF. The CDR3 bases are TGTGCCAGCAGCCTATGGTTGGCATCCTCGGGTTCACCCCTCCACTTT.

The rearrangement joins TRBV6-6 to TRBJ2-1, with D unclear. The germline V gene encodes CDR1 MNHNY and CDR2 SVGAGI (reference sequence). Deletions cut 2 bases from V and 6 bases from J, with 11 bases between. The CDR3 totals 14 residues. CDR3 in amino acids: CASSYPELLNEQFF. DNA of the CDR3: TGTGCCAGCAGTTACCCCGAACTACTCAATGAGCAGTTCTTC.

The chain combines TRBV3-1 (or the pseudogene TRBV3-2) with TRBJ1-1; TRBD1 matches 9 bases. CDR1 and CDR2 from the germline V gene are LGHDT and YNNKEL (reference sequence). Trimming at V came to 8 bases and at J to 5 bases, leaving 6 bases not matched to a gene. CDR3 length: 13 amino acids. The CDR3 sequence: CASWGTGRTEAFF. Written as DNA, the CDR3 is TGTGCCAGCTGGGGGACAGGGCGGACTGAAGCTTTCTTT.

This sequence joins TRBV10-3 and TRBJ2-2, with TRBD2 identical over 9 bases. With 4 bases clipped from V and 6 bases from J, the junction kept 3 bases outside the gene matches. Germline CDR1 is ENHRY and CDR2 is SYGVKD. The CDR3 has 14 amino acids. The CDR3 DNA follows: TGTGCCATCAGTGGGGAGCGGGGGGCCGGGGAGCTGTTTTTT. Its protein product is CAISGERGAGELFF.

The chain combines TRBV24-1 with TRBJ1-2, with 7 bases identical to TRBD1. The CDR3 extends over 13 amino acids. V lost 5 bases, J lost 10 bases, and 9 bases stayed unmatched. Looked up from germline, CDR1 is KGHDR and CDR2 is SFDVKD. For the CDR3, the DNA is TGTGCCACCAGTGGTACCGGGACAGCTTCCTACACCTTC. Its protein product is CATSGTGTASYTF.